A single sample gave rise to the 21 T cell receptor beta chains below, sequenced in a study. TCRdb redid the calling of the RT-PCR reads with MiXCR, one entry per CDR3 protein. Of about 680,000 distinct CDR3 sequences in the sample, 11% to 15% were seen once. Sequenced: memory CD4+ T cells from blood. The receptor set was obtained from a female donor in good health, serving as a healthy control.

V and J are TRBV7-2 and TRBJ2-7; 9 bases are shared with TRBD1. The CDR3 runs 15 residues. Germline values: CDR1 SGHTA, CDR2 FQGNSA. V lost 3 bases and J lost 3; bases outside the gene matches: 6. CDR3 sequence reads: CASSFARDRVYEQYF. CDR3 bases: TGTGCCAGCAGCTTTGCCCGGGACAGGGTCTACGAGCAGTACTTC.

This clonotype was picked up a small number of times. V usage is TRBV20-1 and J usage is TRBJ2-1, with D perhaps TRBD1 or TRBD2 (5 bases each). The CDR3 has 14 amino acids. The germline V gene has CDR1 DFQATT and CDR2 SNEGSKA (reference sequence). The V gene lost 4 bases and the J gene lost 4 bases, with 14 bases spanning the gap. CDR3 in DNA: TGCAGTGCTACCGGGACCCCCCCTTACAATGAGCAGTTCTTC. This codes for CSATGTPPYNEQFF.

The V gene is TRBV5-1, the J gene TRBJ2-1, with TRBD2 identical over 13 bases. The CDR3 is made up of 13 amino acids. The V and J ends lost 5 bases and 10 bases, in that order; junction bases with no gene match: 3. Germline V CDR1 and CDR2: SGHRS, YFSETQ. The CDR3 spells CASRQGLAGEQFF. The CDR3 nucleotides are TGCGCCAGCAGGCAGGGACTAGCGGGAGAGCAGTTCTTC.

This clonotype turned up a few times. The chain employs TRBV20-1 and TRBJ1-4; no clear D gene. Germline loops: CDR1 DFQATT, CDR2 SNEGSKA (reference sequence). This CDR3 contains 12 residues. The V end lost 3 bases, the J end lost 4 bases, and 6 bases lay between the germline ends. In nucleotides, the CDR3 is TGCAGTGCTAGGCAGGTTAATGAAAAACTGTTTTTT. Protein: CSARQVNEKLFF.

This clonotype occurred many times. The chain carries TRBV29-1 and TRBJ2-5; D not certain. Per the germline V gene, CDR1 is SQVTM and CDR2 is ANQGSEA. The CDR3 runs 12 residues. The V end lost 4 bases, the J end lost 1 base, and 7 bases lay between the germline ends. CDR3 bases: TGCAGCGTTGTGCTATCCCAAGAGACCCAGTACTTC. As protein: CSVVLSQETQYF.

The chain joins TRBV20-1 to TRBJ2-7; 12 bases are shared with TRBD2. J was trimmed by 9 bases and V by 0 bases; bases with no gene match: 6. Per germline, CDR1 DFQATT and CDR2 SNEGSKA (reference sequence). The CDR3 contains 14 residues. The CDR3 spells CSARDPSGRGRQYF. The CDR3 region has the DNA TGCAGTGCTAGAGATCCTAGCGGGAGGGGACGGCAGTACTTC.

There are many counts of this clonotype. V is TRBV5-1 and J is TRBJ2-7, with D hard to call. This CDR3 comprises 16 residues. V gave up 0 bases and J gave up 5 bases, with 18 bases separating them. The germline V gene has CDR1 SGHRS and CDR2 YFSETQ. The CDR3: CASSLAIGNKVDEQYF. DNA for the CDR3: TGCGCCAGCAGCTTGGCGATAGGGAATAAGGTAGACGAGCAGTACTTC.

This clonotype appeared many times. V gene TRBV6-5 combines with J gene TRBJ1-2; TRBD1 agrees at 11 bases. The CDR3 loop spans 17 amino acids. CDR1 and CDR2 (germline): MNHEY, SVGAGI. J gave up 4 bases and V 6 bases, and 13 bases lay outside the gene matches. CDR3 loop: CASRPKWGQGDGYGYTF. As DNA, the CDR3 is TGTGCCAGCAGACCAAAGTGGGGACAGGGGGACGGCTATGGCTACACCTTC.

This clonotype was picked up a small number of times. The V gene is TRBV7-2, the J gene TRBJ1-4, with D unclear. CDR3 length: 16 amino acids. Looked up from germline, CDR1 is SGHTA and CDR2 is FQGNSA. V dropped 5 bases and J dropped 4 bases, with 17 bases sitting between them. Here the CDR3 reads CASSPGFVMDNEKLFF. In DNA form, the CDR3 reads TGTGCCAGCAGCCCGGGTTTCGTCATGGATAATGAAAAACTGTTTTTT. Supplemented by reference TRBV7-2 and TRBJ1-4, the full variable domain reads GAGVSQSPSNKVTEKGKDVELRCDPISGHTALYWYRQSLGQGLEFLIYFQGNSAPDKSGLPSDRFSAERTGGSVSTLTIQRTQQEDSAVYLCASSPGFVMDNEKLFFGSGTQLSVL.

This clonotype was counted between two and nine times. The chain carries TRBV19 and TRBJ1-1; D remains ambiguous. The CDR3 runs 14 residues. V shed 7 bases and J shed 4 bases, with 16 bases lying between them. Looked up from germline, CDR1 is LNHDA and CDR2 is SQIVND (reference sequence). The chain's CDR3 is CASIPDYLGTEAFF. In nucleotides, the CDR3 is TGTGCCAGTATCCCGGACTACTTGGGCACTGAAGCTTTCTTT.

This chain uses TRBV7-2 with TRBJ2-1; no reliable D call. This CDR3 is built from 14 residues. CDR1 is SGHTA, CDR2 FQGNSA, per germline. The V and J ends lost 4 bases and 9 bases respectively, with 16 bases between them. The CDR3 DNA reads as TGTGCCAGCAGCTCCGCCCCGGCGGTAATTGAGCAGTTCTTC. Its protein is CASSSAPAVIEQFF.

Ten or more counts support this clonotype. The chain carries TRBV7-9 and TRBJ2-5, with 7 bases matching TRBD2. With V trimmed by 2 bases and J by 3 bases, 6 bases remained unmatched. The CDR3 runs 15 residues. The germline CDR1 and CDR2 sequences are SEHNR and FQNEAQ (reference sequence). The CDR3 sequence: CASSLRLAQKETQYF. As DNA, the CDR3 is TGTGCCAGCAGCTTAAGACTAGCCCAGAAAGAGACCCAGTACTTC.

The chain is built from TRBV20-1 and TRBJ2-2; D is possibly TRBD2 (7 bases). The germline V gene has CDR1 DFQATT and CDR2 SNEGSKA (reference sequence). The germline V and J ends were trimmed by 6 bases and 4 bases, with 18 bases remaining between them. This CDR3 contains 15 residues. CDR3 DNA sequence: TGCAGTGCGAGGGGGGGCGGGAGTTCCACCGGGGAGCTGTTTTTT. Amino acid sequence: CSARGGGSSTGELFF.

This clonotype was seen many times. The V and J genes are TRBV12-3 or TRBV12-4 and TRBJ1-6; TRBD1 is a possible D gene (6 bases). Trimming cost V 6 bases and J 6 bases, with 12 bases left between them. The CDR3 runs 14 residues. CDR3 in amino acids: CASSPGQTNSPLHF. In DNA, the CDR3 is TGTGCCAGCAGCCCTGGACAGACTAATTCACCCCTCCACTTT.

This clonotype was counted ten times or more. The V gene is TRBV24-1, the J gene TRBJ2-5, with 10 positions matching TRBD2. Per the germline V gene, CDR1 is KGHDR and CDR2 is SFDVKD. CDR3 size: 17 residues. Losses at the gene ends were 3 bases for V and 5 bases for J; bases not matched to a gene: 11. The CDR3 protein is CATSDRTSGPEGETQYF. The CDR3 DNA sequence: TGTGCCACCAGTGATCGGACTAGCGGCCCTGAGGGGGAGACCCAGTACTTC.

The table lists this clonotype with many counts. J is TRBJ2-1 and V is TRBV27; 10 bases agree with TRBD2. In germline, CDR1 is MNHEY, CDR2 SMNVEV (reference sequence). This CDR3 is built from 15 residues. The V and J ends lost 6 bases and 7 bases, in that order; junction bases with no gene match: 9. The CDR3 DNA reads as TGTGCCAGCAGCCCCCTAGCGGGAGCAGGGAATGAGCAGTTCTTC. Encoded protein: CASSPLAGAGNEQFF.

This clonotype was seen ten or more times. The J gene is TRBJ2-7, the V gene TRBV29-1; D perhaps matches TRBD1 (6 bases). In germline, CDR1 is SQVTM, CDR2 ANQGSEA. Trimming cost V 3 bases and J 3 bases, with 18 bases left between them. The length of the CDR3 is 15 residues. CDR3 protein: CSVDHGDRRHYEQYF. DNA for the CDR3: TGCAGCGTTGATCATGGAGACAGGAGACACTACGAGCAGTACTTC.

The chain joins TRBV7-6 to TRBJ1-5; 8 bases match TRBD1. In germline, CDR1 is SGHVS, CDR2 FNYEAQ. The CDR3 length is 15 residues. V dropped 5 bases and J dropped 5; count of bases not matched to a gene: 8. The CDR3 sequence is CASSEGQGGHQPQHF. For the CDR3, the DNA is TGTGCCAGCAGCGAAGGACAGGGTGGTCATCAGCCCCAGCATTTT.

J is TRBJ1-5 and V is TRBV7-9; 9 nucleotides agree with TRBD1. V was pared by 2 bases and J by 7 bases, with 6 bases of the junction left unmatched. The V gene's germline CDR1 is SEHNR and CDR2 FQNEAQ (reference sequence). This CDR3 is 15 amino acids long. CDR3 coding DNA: TGTGCCAGCAGCTTAACGGGACAGGGCGTGCAGCCCCAGCATTTT. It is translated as CASSLTGQGVQPQHF.

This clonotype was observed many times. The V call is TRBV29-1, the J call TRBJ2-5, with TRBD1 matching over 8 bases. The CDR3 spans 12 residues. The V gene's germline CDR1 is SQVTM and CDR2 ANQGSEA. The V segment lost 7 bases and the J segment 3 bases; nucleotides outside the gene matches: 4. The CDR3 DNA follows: TGCAGCGCTTCGGGACAGGAAGAGACCCAGTACTTC. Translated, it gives CSASGQEETQYF.

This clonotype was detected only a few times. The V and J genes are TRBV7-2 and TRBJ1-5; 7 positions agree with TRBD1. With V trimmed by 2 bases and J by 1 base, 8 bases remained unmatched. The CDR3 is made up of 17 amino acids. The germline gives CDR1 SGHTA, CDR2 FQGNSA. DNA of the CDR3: TGTGCCAGCAGCTTATGGGGAGGGACAGTAAGCAATCAGCCCCAGCATTTT. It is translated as CASSLWGGTVSNQPQHF.